The 11 T cell receptor beta chains below come from one sample, sequenced in a study of human T cells and chemical hapten exposure. This sample's time point: patch test 1, 2 weeks after DPC sensitization. This sample's treatment: therapeutic diphenylcyclopropenone sensitization with weekly scalp DPC. TCRdb called the RACE reads again in MiXCR, with one record for every CDR3 protein. The table lists fewer than 130,000 distinct CDR3 sequences, around 10% of them singletons. Here the sequenced sample was whole blood, taken in connection with sensitization to the hapten diphenylcyclopropenone (DPC). The receptors here all came from a woman aged 40 to 50 with alopecia areata. Some clones in this sample may be carry-over from other donors' samples.

There are a few counts of this clonotype. An end of the junction differs from the germline gene, which may be a read error. The chain links TRBV9 to TRBJ2-1; maybe TRBD1 (6 bases). Germline CDR1 and CDR2: SGDLS and YYNGEE. The CDR3 length is 16 residues. CDR3 region: CASSVEVATGNNGQFF. CDR3 nucleotide sequence: TGTGCCAGCAGCGTAGAGGTGGCAACAGGGAACAATGGGCAGTTCTTC.

This clonotype was seen a few times. The genes are TRBV25-1 and TRBJ2-3; no clear D. Germline V gene data show CDR1 as MGHDK and CDR2 as SYGVNS. The CDR3 totals 12 residues. Trimming pared 2 bases from V and 1 base from J, leaving 1 base between. This CDR3 is CASSEGTDTQYF. In DNA, the CDR3 is TGTGCCAGCAGTGAAGGCACAGATACGCAGTATTTT.

In this sample, this clonotype turned up many times. The CDR3 loop reads CASSTDRADNEQFF. DNA of the CDR3: TGTGCCAGCAGCACCGACAGGGCAGACAATGAGCAGTTCTTC. The V call is TRBV7-2, the J call TRBJ2-1; TRBD1 aligns across 7 bases. CDR3 length equals 14 residues. The germline V gene has CDR1 SGHTA and CDR2 FQGNSA. V was clipped by 5 bases and J by 5 bases; unmatched bases: 6. Full variable domain (remainder filled in from reference TRBV7-2 and TRBJ2-1): GAGVSQSPSNKVTEKGKDVELRCDPISGHTALYWYRQSLGQGLEFLIYFQGNSAPDKSGLPSDRFSAERTGGSVSTLTIQRTQQEDSAVYLCASSTDRADNEQFFGPGTRLTVL.

As regards this clonotype: Since a much larger clone is just one base distant, this may be a read error. The gene calls are TRBV28 and TRBJ1-4; D gene unclear. CDR3 size: 14 residues. Between the trimmed V and J ends, which lost 6 bases and 5 bases, there was a span of 13 bases. Germline V gene lookup returns CDR1 MDHEN and CDR2 SYDVKM. CDR3 protein: CASRLAGGNEKLFF. The CDR3 nucleotides are TGTGCCAGCAGGTTAGCGGGAGGAAATGAAAAACTGTTTTTT.

This clonotype was counted a few times. V usage is TRBV10-3 and J usage is TRBJ2-7, with no clear D. V was cut by 4 bases and J by 5 bases, with 15 bases left in between. The CDR3 is made up of 14 amino acids. The V gene's germline CDR1 is ENHRY and CDR2 SYGVKD. This CDR3 is CAISASELVHEQYF. The CDR3 DNA is TGTGCCATCAGTGCCTCGGAGTTAGTCCACGAGCAGTACTTC.

As to this clonotype: A read error may produce the germline difference seen at one junction end. The V call is TRBV28, the J call TRBJ2-3; D is tentatively TRBD1 or TRBD2 (5 bases each). Per the germline V gene, CDR1 is MDHEN and CDR2 is SYDVKM. The CDR3 has 12 amino acids. The CDR3 region has the DNA TGTGTCAGCATCACCTGGGGGGATACGCAGTATTTT. Translated: CVSITWGDTQYF.

V usage is TRBV29-1 and J usage is TRBJ1-2; D is unclear. V was clipped by 1 base and J by 6 bases, with 15 bases between them. The CDR3 is made up of 14 amino acids. Germline V CDR1 and CDR2: SQVTM, ANQGSEA. The CDR3 region is CSVEVAREGDGYTF. CDR3 nucleotides: TGCAGCGTTGAAGTCGCTAGGGAGGGAGATGGCTACACCTTC.

Many counts were recorded for this clonotype. The chain has TRBV29-1 and TRBJ2-2, with D possibly being TRBD2 (5 bases). The germline V gene encodes CDR1 SQVTM and CDR2 ANQGSEA. The CDR3 length is 14 residues. V shed 3 bases and J shed 6 bases, with 14 bases lying between them. The CDR3 loop is CSVDFVGSAGELFF. DNA for the CDR3: TGCAGCGTTGATTTTGTGGGGAGCGCCGGGGAGCTGTTTTTT.

Only a few counts were recorded for this clonotype. The chain recombines TRBV5-1 with TRBJ2-7; 12 bases line up with TRBD1. CDR1 and CDR2 (germline): SGHRS, YFSETQ. The V gene end was trimmed by 0 bases and the J gene end by 6 bases; junction bases not matched to a gene: 7. The CDR3 runs 16 residues. The DNA of the CDR3 is TGCGCCAGCAGCTTGGGAGGGACAGGGGGCAGGAGCGAGCAGTACTTC. Translation gives CASSLGGTGGRSEQYF.

The V call is TRBV11-2, the J call TRBJ2-1; D perhaps matches TRBD1 (6 bases). Looked up from germline, CDR1 is SGHAT and CDR2 is FQNNGV. The CDR3 has 14 residues. V dropped 3 bases and J dropped 10 bases, with 16 bases sitting between them. In nucleotides, the CDR3 is TGTGCCAGCAGCTTCCCAGGGACACTTGGGGAGCAGTTCTTC. It specifies CASSFPGTLGEQFF.

The chain carries TRBV7-9 and TRBJ2-1; D gene unclear. Trimming stripped 4 bases from V and 4 bases from J, with 11 bases between. Germline CDR1 SEHNR, CDR2 FQNEAQ (reference sequence). The CDR3 is 14 amino acids. CDR3 sequence (DNA): TGTGCCAGCAGCTCGACTGGGCTATACAATGAGCAGTTCTTC. Translated: CASSSTGLYNEQFF.